Listed below are T cell receptor beta chains from one sample, sequenced in a study of blood T cell repertoires in COVID-19. Measured with immunoSEQ multiplex PCR; TCRdb has only the in-frame clones, and not every one. The repertoire holds 140,000 or so clones, with roughly 80% as singletons. The material sequenced was peripheral blood. The receptors derive from a human donor in a cohort sampled during active COVID-19. The CDR3 runs from the conserved cysteine through the conserved F or W. Fields, in order: CDR3 protein, V gene, J gene.

CDR3aa: CASNTAGQGNTEAFF
v_gene: TRBV3-1/TRBV3-2
j_gene: TRBJ1-1

CDR3aa: CASSLEDGGYTF
v_gene: TRBV7-3
j_gene: TRBJ1-2

CDR3aa: CASTPGQWAHYGYTF
v_gene: TRBV6-5
j_gene: TRBJ1-2

CDR3aa: CATSRGGQGYEQFF
v_gene: TRBV15
j_gene: TRBJ2-1

CDR3aa: CAWRPNPPGGRYNEQFF
v_gene: TRBV30
j_gene: TRBJ2-1

CDR3aa: CASSYSGSGTYNEQFF
v_gene: TRBV6-5
j_gene: TRBJ2-1

CDR3aa: CAWSVDVTGWVTEAFF
v_gene: TRBV30
j_gene: TRBJ1-1

CDR3aa: CASSYSGEQGVPPLHF
v_gene: TRBV6-5
j_gene: TRBJ1-6

CDR3aa: CASSPQGLGNEQFF
v_gene: TRBV5-6
j_gene: TRBJ2-1

CDR3aa: CASSLLGGGTNEKLFF
v_gene: TRBV7-9
j_gene: TRBJ1-4

CDR3aa: CAIKRGTGRTGELFF
v_gene: TRBV10-3
j_gene: TRBJ2-2

CDR3aa: CASSSQAGMNTEAFF
v_gene: TRBV7-9
j_gene: TRBJ1-1

CDR3aa: CASRPPFRHAKNEQFF
v_gene: TRBV19
j_gene: TRBJ2-1

CDR3aa: CASSPYLTGELFF
v_gene: TRBV7-3
j_gene: TRBJ2-2

CDR3aa: CASSLDRGATDTQYF
v_gene: TRBV7-2
j_gene: TRBJ2-3

CDR3aa: CATSLGGARNISPLHF
v_gene: TRBV28
j_gene: TRBJ1-6

CDR3aa: CASGEYGYTF
v_gene: TRBV6-5
j_gene: TRBJ1-2

CDR3aa: CASSLWTQGASEAFF
v_gene: TRBV5-1
j_gene: TRBJ1-1

CDR3aa: CASSIAGDYGYTF
v_gene: TRBV19
j_gene: TRBJ1-2

CDR3aa: CASSLAGGPGGELFF
v_gene: TRBV27
j_gene: TRBJ2-2

CDR3aa: CASSTAGTGNTGELFF
v_gene: TRBV5-1
j_gene: TRBJ2-2

CDR3aa: CASSKQGRYGYTF
v_gene: TRBV23-1
j_gene: TRBJ1-2

CDR3aa: CATSPRGSNQPQHF
v_gene: TRBV15
j_gene: TRBJ1-5

CDR3aa: CASSPTGGGLHEQYF
v_gene: TRBV5-6
j_gene: TRBJ2-7

CDR3aa: CSVRQDNSYEQYF
v_gene: TRBV29-1
j_gene: TRBJ2-7

CDR3aa: CASSIGYFSGANVLTF
v_gene: TRBV19
j_gene: TRBJ2-6

CDR3aa: CSASEAGGVSDEQFF
v_gene: TRBV20-1
j_gene: TRBJ2-1

CDR3aa: CASSENRGRSEKLFF
v_gene: TRBV6-1
j_gene: TRBJ1-4

CDR3aa: CASSLPRQGTYEQYF
v_gene: TRBV7-8
j_gene: TRBJ2-7

CDR3aa: CASSTPATGSFREQYF
v_gene: TRBV19
j_gene: TRBJ2-7

CDR3aa: CASSPGQGAGETQYF
v_gene: TRBV7-2
j_gene: TRBJ2-5

CDR3aa: CASSSQGSGTQYF
v_gene: TRBV28
j_gene: TRBJ2-3

CDR3aa: CACTADYNSPLHF
v_gene: TRBV30
j_gene: TRBJ1-6

CDR3aa: CASSPDRGETEAFF
v_gene: TRBV18
j_gene: TRBJ1-1

CDR3aa: CASSRTGNSPLHF
v_gene: TRBV7-2
j_gene: TRBJ1-6

CDR3aa: CASSLIGTPRGNQPQHF
v_gene: TRBV28
j_gene: TRBJ1-5

CDR3aa: CASSEAGETQYF
v_gene: TRBV27
j_gene: TRBJ2-5

CDR3aa: CASSFNNEQFF
v_gene: TRBV5-1
j_gene: TRBJ2-1

CDR3aa: CASSVESYTEAFF
v_gene: TRBV9
j_gene: TRBJ1-1

CDR3aa: CASSESRTSGGEQFF
v_gene: TRBV2
j_gene: TRBJ2-1

CDR3aa: CAWGDSLNQPQHF
v_gene: TRBV30
j_gene: TRBJ1-5

CDR3aa: CATSDVRTGDVAFF
v_gene: TRBV24-1
j_gene: TRBJ1-1

CDR3aa: CASSFGGGNEQFF
v_gene: TRBV7-9
j_gene: TRBJ2-1

CDR3aa: CAWSVLGTGTEAFF
v_gene: TRBV30
j_gene: TRBJ1-1

CDR3aa: CASSRTGDTEAFF
v_gene: TRBV11-2
j_gene: TRBJ1-1

CDR3aa: CAISINGGTEAFF
v_gene: TRBV10-3
j_gene: TRBJ1-1

CDR3aa: CASMWTSGQETQYF
v_gene: TRBV2
j_gene: TRBJ2-5

CDR3aa: CASSEGTSGIETQYF
v_gene: TRBV2
j_gene: TRBJ2-5

CDR3aa: CASRNQGKSADTQYF
v_gene: TRBV6-5
j_gene: TRBJ2-3